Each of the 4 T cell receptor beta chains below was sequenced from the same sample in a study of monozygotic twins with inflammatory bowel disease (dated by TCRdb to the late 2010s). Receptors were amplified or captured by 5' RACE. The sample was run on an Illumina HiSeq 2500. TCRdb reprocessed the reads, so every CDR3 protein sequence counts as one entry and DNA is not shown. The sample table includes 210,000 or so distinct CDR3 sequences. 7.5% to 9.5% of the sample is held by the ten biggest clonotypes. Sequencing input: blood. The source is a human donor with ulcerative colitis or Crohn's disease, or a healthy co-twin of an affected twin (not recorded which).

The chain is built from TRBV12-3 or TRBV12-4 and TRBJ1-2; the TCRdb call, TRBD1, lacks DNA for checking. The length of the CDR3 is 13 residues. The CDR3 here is CASRRQGRYGYTF.

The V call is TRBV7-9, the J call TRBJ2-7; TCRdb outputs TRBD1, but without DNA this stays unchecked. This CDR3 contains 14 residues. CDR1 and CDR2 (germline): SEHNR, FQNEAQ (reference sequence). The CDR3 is CASRYTGGEYEQYF.

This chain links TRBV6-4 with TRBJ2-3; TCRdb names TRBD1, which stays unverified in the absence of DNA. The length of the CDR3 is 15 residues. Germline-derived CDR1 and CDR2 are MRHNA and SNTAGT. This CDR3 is CASSDGQKSTDTQYF.

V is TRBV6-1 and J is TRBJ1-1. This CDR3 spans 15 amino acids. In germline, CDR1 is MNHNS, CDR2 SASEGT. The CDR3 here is CASSEQPNGYTEAFF.